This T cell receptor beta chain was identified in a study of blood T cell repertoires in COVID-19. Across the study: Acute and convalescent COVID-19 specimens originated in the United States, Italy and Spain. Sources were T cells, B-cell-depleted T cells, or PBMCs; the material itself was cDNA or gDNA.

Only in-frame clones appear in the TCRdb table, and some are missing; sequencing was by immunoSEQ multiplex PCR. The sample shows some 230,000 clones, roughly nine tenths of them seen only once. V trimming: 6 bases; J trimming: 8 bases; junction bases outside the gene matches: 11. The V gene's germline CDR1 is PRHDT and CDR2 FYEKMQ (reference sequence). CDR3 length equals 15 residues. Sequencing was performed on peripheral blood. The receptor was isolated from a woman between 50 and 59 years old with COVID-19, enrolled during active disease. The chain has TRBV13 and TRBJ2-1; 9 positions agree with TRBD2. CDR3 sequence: CASSFLSGGRDEQFF. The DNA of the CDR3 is TGTGCCAGCAGTTTCCTTAGCGGGGGACGGGATGAGCAGTTCTTC.